This T cell receptor (beta chain) emerged from a study of identical twins. Findings and limits, study-wide: Less excess twin sharing appeared in beta out-of-frame sequences. Monozygotic twin pairs showed more out-of-frame TCR alpha sharing than models estimated. With abundant cord blood beta clonotypes, insertions were fewer; memory repertoires showed no such pattern.

In every case, the donor was a healthy Caucasian. A few counts support this clonotype. Its matching antigen is unknown. The V gene end was trimmed by 5 bases and the J gene end by 1 base; junction bases not matched to a gene: 5. Germline assignment: CDR1 SEHNR and CDR2 FQNEAQ (reference sequence). The CDR3 has 16 residues. TCRdb used MiXCR to reprocess the 5' RACE reads, holding one entry per CDR3 protein. The sample lists about 240,000 distinct CDR3 sequences, over 9.5% seen once, with 9% to 10% in the top ten. The material sequenced was memory T cells sorted from blood. This chain joins TRBV7-9 and TRBJ2-5; 12 nucleotides line up with TRBD1. The sequence came from a man in his fifties or sixties in good health. Here the CDR3 DNA reads TGTGCCAGCAGCCCGGGACAGGGGGCATTCCAAGAGACCCAGTACTTC. Translating it yields CASSPGQGAFQETQYF. Combining the CDR3 with reference TRBV7-9 and TRBJ2-5 gives the whole variable domain DTGVSQNPRHKITKRGQNVTFRCDPISEHNRLYWYRQTLGQGPEFLTYFQNEAQLEKSRLLSDRFSAERPKGSFSTLEIQRTEQGDSAMYLCASSPGQGAFQETQYFGPGTRLLVL.